The 8 T cell receptor beta chains below come from one sample, sequenced in a study of blood T cell repertoires in COVID-19. The repertoire was sequenced with immunoSEQ multiplex PCR; TCRdb's copy has only in-frame clones and lacks some. The profile shows roughly 170,000 clones, approximately 79% of them singletons. Sequenced sample: peripheral blood. Receptors were obtained from a woman of 80 years or more with acute or convalescent COVID-19.

The chain carries TRBV18 and TRBJ1-1; D is possibly TRBD1 (6 bases). Trimming took off 5 bases at V and 0 bases at J, with 7 bases between the two ends. The CDR3 consists of 13 residues. The germline CDR1 and CDR2 sequences are KGHSH and LQKENI. This chain's CDR3 is CASSGGLNTEAFF. CDR3 nucleotides: TGTGCCAGCTCAGGGGGCTTGAACACTGAAGCTTTCTTT.

V is TRBV6-5 and J is TRBJ1-5; 7 bases map to TRBD1. With 6 bases clipped from V and 6 bases from J, the junction kept 2 bases outside the gene matches. CDR3 size: 12 residues. Germline loops: CDR1 MNHEY, CDR2 SVGAGI. CDR3 loop: CASRTGSQPQHF. CDR3 DNA sequence: TGTGCCAGCAGGACAGGGTCTCAGCCCCAGCATTTT.

In this sample, this clone turned up a few times. The chain joins TRBV9 to TRBJ2-1, with TRBD2 as a possible D gene (7 bases). V was trimmed by 3 bases and J by 4 bases, leaving 14 bases between them. Looked up from germline, CDR1 is SGDLS and CDR2 is YYNGEE. The CDR3 covers 15 residues. The CDR3 bases are TGTGCCAGCAGCGGGGAGGGGACATTATACAATGAGCAGTTCTTC. It yields the protein CASSGEGTLYNEQFF.

The gene calls are TRBV11-2 and TRBJ2-1; no clear D gene. Germline V CDR1 and CDR2: SGHAT, FQNNGV. CDR3 length equals 14 residues. Trimming took 2 bases from V and 0 from J, leaving 5 bases between them. DNA for the CDR3: TGTGCCAGCAGCTTATCGAGCTCCTACAATGAGCAGTTCTTC. Its translation: CASSLSSSYNEQFF.

V is TRBV2 and J is TRBJ1-1; D not resolved. Germline CDR1 reads SNHLY; CDR2 reads FYNNEI. This CDR3 is built from 13 residues. V was shortened by 5 bases and J by 2 bases, with 9 bases between the two germline ends. The CDR3 here is CASSSTENTEAFF. CDR3 nucleotide sequence: TGTGCCAGCAGTTCCACAGAAAACACTGAAGCTTTCTTT.

The chain joins TRBV3-1 (or the pseudogene TRBV3-2) to TRBJ2-7; TRBD1 is a possible D gene (5 bases). Germline CDR1 is LGHDT and CDR2 is YNNKEL (reference sequence). CDR3 length: 14 residues. V was trimmed by 1 base and J by 0 bases, leaving 7 bases between them. The CDR3 spells CASSQGQSSYEQYF. The CDR3 DNA is TGTGCCAGCAGCCAAGGACAGAGCTCCTACGAGCAGTACTTC.

This clone was seen once. One end of the junction varies from germline; a read error may be responsible. The V call is TRBV28, the J call TRBJ1-2; D call uncertain. Germline CDR1 MDHEN, CDR2 SYDVKM. CDR3 size: 11 residues. This CDR3 reads CASSLEAYNFF. CDR3 nucleotides: TGTGCCAGCAGTTTGGAAGCGTATAACTTCTTC.

V is TRBV27 and J is TRBJ2-1; D remains unclear. Trimming took 2 bases from V and 3 from J, leaving 8 bases between them. The length of the CDR3 is 14 residues. Germline V gene data show CDR1 as MNHEY and CDR2 as SMNVEV (reference sequence). In DNA, the CDR3 is TGTGCCAGCAGTTTAAACACCTTCTACAATGAGCAGTTCTTC. Amino acid sequence: CASSLNTFYNEQFF.